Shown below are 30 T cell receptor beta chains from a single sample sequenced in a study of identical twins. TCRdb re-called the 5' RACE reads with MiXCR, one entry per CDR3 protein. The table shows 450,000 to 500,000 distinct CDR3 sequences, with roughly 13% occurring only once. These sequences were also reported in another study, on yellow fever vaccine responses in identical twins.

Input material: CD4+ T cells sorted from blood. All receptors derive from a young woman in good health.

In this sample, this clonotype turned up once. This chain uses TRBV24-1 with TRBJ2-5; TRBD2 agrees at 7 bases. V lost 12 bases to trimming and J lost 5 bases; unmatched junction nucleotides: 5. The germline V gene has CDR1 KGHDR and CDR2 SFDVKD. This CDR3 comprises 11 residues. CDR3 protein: CAARRGETQYF. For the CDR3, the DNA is TGTGCCGCGAGGCGGGGGGAGACCCAGTACTTC.

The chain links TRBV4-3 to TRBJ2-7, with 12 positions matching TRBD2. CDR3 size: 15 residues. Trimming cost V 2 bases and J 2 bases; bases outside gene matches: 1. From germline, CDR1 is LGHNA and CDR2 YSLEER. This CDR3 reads CASSQLAGGPYEQYF. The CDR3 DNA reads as TGCGCCAGCAGCCAACTAGCGGGAGGGCCCTACGAGCAGTACTTC.

The CDR3 DNA reads as TGTGCCAGCAGTTACCTTAGCGGGAGGGCCTTTCCAGAGACCCAGTACTTC. It translates to CASSYLSGRAFPETQYF. The chain employs TRBV6-2 or TRBV6-3 and TRBJ2-5; 11 bases fit TRBD2. The junction had 9 bases not matched to a gene; V was cut back by 2 bases and J by 4 bases. Germline lookup yields CDR1 MNHEY and CDR2 SVGEGT. This CDR3 is 17 amino acids long.

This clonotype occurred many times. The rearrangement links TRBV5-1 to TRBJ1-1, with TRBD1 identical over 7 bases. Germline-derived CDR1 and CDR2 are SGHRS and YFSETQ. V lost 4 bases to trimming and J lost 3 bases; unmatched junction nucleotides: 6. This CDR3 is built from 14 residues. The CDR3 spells CASSGGQLYTEAFF. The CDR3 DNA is TGCGCCAGCAGCGGGGGACAGCTCTACACTGAAGCTTTCTTT.

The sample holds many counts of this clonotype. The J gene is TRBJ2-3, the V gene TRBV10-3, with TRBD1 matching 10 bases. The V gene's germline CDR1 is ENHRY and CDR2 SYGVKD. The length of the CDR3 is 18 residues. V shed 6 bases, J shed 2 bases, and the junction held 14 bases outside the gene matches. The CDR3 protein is CAISPKIGTGANTDTQYF. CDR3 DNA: TGTGCCATCAGCCCAAAGATTGGGACAGGGGCAAACACAGATACGCAGTATTTT.

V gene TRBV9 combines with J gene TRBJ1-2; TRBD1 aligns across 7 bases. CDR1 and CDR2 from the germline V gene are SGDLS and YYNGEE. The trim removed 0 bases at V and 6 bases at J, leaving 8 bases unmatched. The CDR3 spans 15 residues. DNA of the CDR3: TGTGCCAGCAGCGTAGATGGGACAGTGGGGAATGGCTACACCTTC. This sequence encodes CASSVDGTVGNGYTF.

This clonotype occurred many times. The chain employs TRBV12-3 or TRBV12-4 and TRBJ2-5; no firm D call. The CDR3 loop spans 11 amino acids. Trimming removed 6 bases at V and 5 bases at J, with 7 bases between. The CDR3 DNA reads TGTGCCAGCAGGGTATCGGAGACCCAGTACTTC. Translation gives CASRVSETQYF.

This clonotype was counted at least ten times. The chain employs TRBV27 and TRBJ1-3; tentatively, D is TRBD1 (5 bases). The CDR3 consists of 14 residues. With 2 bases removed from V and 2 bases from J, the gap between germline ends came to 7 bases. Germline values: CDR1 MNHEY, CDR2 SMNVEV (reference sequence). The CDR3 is CASSLGGAGNTIYF. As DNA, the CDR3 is TGTGCCAGCAGTTTAGGAGGGGCTGGAAACACCATATATTTT.

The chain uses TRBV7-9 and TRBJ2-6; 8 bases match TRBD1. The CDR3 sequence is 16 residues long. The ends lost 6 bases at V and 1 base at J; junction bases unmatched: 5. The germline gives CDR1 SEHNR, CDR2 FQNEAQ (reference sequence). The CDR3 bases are TGTGCCAGCAGTCGGACAGGGTCATCTGGGGCCAACGTCCTGACTTTC. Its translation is CASSRTGSSGANVLTF.

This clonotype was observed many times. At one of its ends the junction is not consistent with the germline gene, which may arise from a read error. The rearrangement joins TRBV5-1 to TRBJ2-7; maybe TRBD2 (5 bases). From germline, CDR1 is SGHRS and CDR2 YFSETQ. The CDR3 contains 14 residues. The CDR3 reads CASSLEQGPYEQYF. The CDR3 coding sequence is TGTGCTAGCAGCTTAGAACAAGGGCCCTACGAGCAGTACTTC.

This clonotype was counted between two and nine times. The DNA of the CDR3 is TGTGCCAGCAGTTACTCGACAGCCAGAAGCGAAGCTTTCTTT. Protein product: CASSYSTARSEAFF. The chain is built from TRBV6-5 and TRBJ1-1; possible D gene TRBD1, 5 bases. CDR3 length: 14 amino acids. From germline, CDR1 is MNHEY and CDR2 SVGAGI. The germline V and J ends were trimmed by 0 bases and 8 bases, with 13 bases remaining between them.

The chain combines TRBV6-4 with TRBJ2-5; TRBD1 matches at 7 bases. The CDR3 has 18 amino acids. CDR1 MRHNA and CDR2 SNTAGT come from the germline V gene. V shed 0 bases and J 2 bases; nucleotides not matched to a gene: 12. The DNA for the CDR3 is TGTGCCAGCAGTGACTCGTGGAAGGCAGGGGGAGATCAAGAGACCCAGTACTTC. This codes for CASSDSWKAGGDQETQYF.

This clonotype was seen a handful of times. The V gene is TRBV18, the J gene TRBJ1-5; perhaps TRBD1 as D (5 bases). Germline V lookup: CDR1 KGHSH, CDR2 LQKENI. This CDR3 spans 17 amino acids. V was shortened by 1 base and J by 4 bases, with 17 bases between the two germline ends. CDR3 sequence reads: CASSPLRAGTLNQPQHF. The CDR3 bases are TGTGCCAGCTCACCACTGAGGGCGGGGACCCTTAATCAGCCCCAGCATTTT.

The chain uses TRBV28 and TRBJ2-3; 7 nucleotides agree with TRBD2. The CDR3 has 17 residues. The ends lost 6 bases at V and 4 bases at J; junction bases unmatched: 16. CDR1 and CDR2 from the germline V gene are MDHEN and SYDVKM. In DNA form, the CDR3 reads TGTGCCAGCAGGGGGGGAGGGGTCGGGGGTGTCTCAGATACGCAGTATTTT. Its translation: CASRGGGVGGVSDTQYF.

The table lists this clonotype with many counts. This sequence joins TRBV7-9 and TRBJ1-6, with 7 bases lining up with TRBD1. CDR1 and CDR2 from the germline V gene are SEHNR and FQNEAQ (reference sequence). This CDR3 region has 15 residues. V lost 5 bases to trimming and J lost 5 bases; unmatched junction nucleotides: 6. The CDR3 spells CASSRGTANNSPLHF. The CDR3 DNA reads TGTGCCAGCAGCAGAGGGACAGCAAATAATTCACCCCTCCACTTT.

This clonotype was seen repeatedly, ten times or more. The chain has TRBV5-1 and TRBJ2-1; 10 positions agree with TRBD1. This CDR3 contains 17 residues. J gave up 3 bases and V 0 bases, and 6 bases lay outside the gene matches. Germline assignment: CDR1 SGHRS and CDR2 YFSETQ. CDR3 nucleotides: TGCGCCAGCAGCTTGGCCGGTGACAGGGGGCGCTACAATGAGCAGTTCTTC. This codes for CASSLAGDRGRYNEQFF.

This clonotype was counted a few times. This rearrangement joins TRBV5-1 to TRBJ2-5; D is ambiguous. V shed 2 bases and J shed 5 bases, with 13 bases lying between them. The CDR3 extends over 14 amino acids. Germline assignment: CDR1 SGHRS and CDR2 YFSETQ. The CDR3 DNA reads TGCGCCAGCAGCTTTGCTGAGGCCCCGGAGACCCAGTACTTC. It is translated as CASSFAEAPETQYF. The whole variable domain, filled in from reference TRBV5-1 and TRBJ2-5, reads KAGVTQTPRYLIKTRGQQVTLSCSPISGHRSVSWYQQTPGQGLQFLFEYFSETQRNKGNFPGRFSGRQFSNSRSEMNVSTLELGDSALYLCASSFAEAPETQYFGPGTRLLVL.

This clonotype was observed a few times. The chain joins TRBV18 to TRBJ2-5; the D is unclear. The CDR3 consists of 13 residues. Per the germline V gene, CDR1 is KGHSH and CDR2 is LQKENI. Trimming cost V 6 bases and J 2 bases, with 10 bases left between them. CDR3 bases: TGTGCCAGCTCCGTTACTTCACAAGAGACCCAGTACTTC. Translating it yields CASSVTSQETQYF.

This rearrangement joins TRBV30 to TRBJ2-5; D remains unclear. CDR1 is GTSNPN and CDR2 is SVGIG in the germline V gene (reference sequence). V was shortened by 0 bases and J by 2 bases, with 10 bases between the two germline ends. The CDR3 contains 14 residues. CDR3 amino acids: CAWSVGGWQETQYF. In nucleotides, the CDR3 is TGTGCCTGGAGTGTAGGTGGCTGGCAAGAGACCCAGTACTTC.

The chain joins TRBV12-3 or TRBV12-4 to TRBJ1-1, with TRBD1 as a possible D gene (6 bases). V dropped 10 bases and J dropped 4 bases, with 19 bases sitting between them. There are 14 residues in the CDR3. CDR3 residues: CANRETGWGTEAFF. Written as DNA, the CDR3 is TGTGCCAACAGAGAAACAGGGTGGGGCACTGAAGCTTTCTTT.

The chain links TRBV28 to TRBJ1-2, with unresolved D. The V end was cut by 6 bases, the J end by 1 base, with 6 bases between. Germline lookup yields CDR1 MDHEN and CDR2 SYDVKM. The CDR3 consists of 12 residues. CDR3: CASRLVNYGYTF. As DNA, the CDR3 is TGTGCCAGCAGACTGGTTAACTATGGCTACACCTTC.

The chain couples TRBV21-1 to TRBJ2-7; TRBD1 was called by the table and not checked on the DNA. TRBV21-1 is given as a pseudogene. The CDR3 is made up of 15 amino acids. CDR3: CASSKCPWNSYEQYF. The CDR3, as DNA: TGTGCCAGCAGCAAATGTCCCTGGAATTCCTACGAGCAGTACTTC.

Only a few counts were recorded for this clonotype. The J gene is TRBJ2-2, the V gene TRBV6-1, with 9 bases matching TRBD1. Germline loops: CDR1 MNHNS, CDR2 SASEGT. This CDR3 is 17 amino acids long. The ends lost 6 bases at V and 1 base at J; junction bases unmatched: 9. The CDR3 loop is CASRGRQGVGNTGELFF. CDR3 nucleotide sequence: TGTGCCAGCAGAGGACGACAGGGGGTAGGGAACACCGGGGAGCTGTTTTTT.

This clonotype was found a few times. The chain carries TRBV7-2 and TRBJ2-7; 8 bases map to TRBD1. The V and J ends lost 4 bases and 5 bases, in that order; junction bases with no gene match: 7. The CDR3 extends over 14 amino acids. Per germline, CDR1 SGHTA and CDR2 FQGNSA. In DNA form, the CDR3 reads TGTGCCAGCAGCTACGACAGGGGCTTCAACGAGCAGTACTTC. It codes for CASSYDRGFNEQYF.

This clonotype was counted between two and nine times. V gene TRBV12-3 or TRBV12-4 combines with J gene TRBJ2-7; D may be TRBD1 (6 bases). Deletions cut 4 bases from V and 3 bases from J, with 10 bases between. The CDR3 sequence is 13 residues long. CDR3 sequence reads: CASSSGANYEQYF. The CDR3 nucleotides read TGTGCCAGCAGTTCAGGGGCCAACTACGAGCAGTACTTC.

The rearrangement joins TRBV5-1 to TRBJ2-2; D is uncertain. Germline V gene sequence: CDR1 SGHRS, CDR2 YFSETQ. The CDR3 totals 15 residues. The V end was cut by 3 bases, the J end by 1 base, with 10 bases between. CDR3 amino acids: CASSSQVGNTGELFF. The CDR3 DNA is TGCGCCAGCAGCTCCCAAGTCGGGAACACCGGGGAGCTGTTTTTT.

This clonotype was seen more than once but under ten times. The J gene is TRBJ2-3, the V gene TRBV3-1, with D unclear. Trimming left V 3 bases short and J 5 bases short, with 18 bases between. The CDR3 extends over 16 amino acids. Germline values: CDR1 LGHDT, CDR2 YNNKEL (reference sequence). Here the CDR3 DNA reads TGTGCCAGCAGCCATCTGTCTAACCGGCCGCAAGATACGCAGTATTTT. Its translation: CASSHLSNRPQDTQYF.

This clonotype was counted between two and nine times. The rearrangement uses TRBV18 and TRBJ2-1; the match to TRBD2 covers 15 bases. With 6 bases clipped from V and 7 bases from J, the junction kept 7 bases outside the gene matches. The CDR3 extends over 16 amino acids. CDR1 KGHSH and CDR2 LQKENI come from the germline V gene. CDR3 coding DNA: TGTGCCAGCTCTCATGCCGGGACTAGCGGGAGGAATGAGCAGTTCTTC. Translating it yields CASSHAGTSGRNEQFF. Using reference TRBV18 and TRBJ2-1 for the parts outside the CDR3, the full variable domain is NAGVMQNPRHLVRRRGQEARLRCSPMKGHSHVYWYRQLPEEGLKFMVYLQKENIIDESGMPKERFSAEFPKEGPSILRIQQVVRGDSAAYFCASSHAGTSGRNEQFFGPGTRLTVL.

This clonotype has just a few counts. The CDR3 spells CASSVDPGRGTDTQYF. In nucleotides, the CDR3 is TGTGCCAGCAGCGTAGACCCGGGGCGAGGCACAGATACGCAGTATTTT. The chain employs TRBV9 and TRBJ2-3, with D possibly being TRBD1 or TRBD2 (5 bases each). Germline V gene data show CDR1 as SGDLS and CDR2 as YYNGEE. The CDR3 covers 16 residues. V was trimmed by 0 bases and J by 1 base, leaving 12 bases between them.

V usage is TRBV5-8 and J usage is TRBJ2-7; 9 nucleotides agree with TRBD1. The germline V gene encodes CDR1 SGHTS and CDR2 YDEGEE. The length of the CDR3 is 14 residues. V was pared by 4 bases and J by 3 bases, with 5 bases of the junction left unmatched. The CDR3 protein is CASSPWTGDYEQYF. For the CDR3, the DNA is TGTGCCAGCAGCCCGTGGACAGGGGACTACGAGCAGTACTTC.